The 29 T cell receptor beta chains listed next were all sequenced from one sample in a study of blood T cell repertoires in COVID-19. Clones were read by immunoSEQ multiplex PCR, and TCRdb kept only the in-frame ones, dropping some. The sample consists of just under 95,000 clones, over 60% of them appearing once. The sequenced sample consisted of peripheral blood. The source of these receptors is a man between 50 and 59 years old who had recovered from COVID-19.

CDR3 loop: CASSPSTGDTEAFF. The CDR3 DNA is TGTGCCAGCAGTCCCTCGACAGGGGACACTGAAGCTTTCTTT. The chain links TRBV28 to TRBJ1-1; TRBD1 aligns across 8 bases. From germline, CDR1 is MDHEN and CDR2 SYDVKM. V lost 5 bases, J lost 3 bases, and 5 bases stayed unmatched. The CDR3 contains 14 residues.

The V and J genes are TRBV9 and TRBJ1-2, with TRBD1 identical over 8 bases. V lost 3 bases to trimming and J lost 0 bases; unmatched junction nucleotides: 4. Germline CDR1 and CDR2: SGDLS and YYNGEE. The length of the CDR3 is 15 residues. CDR3: CASSGGTGTNYGYTF. CDR3 in DNA: TGTGCCAGCAGCGGGGGGACAGGTACTAACTATGGCTACACCTTC.

This clone was detected a few times. The chain combines TRBV6-6 with TRBJ2-6; possibly TRBD1 for D (5 bases). In germline, CDR1 is MNHNY, CDR2 SVGAGI (reference sequence). The CDR3 contains 15 residues. Trimming removed 6 bases from V and 2 bases from J, with 11 bases in between. CDR3 amino acids: CASRPTDPGANVLTF. The CDR3 nucleotides read TGTGCCAGCAGACCGACAGACCCTGGGGCCAACGTCCTGACTTTC.

CDR3 sequence reads: CASSLVRAESGYTF. The CDR3 region has the DNA TGTGCCAGCAGCTTAGTCAGGGCGGAGTCTGGCTACACCTTC. The rearrangement links TRBV7-9 to TRBJ1-2; TRBD1 might be the D (5 bases). This CDR3 contains 14 residues. Germline CDR1 and CDR2: SEHNR and FQNEAQ (reference sequence). Deletions cut 1 base from V and 7 bases from J, with 13 bases between.

The chain links TRBV7-2 to TRBJ2-1; 10 bases agree with TRBD1. The CDR3 covers 16 residues. The V gene's germline CDR1 is SGHTA and CDR2 FQGNSA. V was clipped by 4 bases and J by 4 bases; unmatched bases: 7. The CDR3 sequence: CASSSLGTGVYNEQFF. DNA for the CDR3: TGTGCCAGCAGCTCGCTAGGGACAGGGGTTTACAATGAGCAGTTCTTC. Using reference TRBV7-2 and TRBJ2-1 for the parts outside the CDR3, the full variable domain is GAGVSQSPSNKVTEKGKDVELRCDPISGHTALYWYRQSLGQGLEFLIYFQGNSAPDKSGLPSDRFSAERTGGSVSTLTIQRTQQEDSAVYLCASSSLGTGVYNEQFFGPGTRLTVL.

The J gene is TRBJ2-3, the V gene TRBV27, with 7 bases aligning to TRBD1. There are 15 residues in the CDR3. Germline assignment: CDR1 MNHEY and CDR2 SMNVEV (reference sequence). V dropped 8 bases and J dropped 3; count of bases not matched to a gene: 11. The CDR3 coding sequence is TGTGCCAGCGGTCGTGAGGGGGCGCGAACAGATACGCAGTATTTT. Protein sequence: CASGREGARTDTQYF.

The chain has TRBV5-1 and TRBJ2-6, with TRBD1 as a possible D gene (6 bases). This CDR3 is 15 amino acids long. Germline V gene sequence: CDR1 SGHRS, CDR2 YFSETQ. The V end lost 4 bases, the J end lost 3 bases, and 11 bases lay between the germline ends. The chain's CDR3 is CASSPQGYGANVLTF. The CDR3 region has the DNA TGCGCCAGCAGCCCACAGGGATATGGGGCCAACGTCCTGACTTTC.

The sample holds a few counts of this clone. The rearrangement joins TRBV5-4 to TRBJ2-3, with 7 positions matching TRBD1. The V segment lost 5 bases and the J segment 3 bases; nucleotides outside the gene matches: 3. Germline V CDR1 and CDR2: SGHNT, YYREEE (reference sequence). The CDR3 spans 13 residues. CDR3 protein: CASRAQGTDTQYF. CDR3 sequence (DNA): TGTGCCAGCAGAGCACAGGGGACAGATACGCAGTATTTT. Looking up the rest from reference TRBV5-4 and TRBJ2-3 gives the full variable domain: ETGVTQSPTHLIKTRGQQVTLRCSSQSGHNTVSWYQQALGQGPQFIFQYYREEENGRGNFPPRFSGLQFPNYSSELNVNALELDDSALYLCASRAQGTDTQYFGPGTRLTVL.

This chain joins TRBV6-2 or TRBV6-3 and TRBJ1-5; D possibly corresponds to TRBD1 (5 bases). This CDR3 has 14 residues. V was pared by 4 bases and J by 0 bases, with 7 bases between. The V gene's germline CDR1 is MNHEY and CDR2 SVGEGT. In nucleotides, the CDR3 is TGTGCCAGCAGTTTGACAGATAGCAATCAGCCCCAGCATTTT. It specifies CASSLTDSNQPQHF.

The chain carries TRBV28 and TRBJ1-6; TRBD1 matches 11 bases. CDR3 length: 15 amino acids. The germline V gene encodes CDR1 MDHEN and CDR2 SYDVKM. V shed 8 bases, J shed 9 bases, and the junction held 9 bases outside the gene matches. The CDR3 protein is CASCQGGTGGSPLHF. The CDR3 DNA is TGTGCCAGCTGCCAGGGGGGGACAGGGGGTTCACCCCTCCACTTT. Variable domain in full (rest from reference TRBV28 and TRBJ1-6): DVKVTQSSRYLVKRTGEKVFLECVQDMDHENMFWYRQDPGLGLRLIYFSYDVKMKEKGDIPEGYSVSREKKERFSLILESASTNQTSMYLCASCQGGTGGSPLHFGNGTRLTVT.

The chain combines TRBV19 with TRBJ2-1, with D possibly being TRBD2 (6 bases). With 6 bases removed from V and 6 bases from J, the gap between germline ends came to 12 bases. This CDR3 comprises 13 residues. Germline V gene data show CDR1 as LNHDA and CDR2 as SQIVND (reference sequence). The DNA of the CDR3 is TGTGCCAGTAGCAGGGAGGACGGCAATGAGCAGTTCTTC. Protein product: CASSREDGNEQFF.

The CDR3 nucleotides are TGTGCCAGCAGTTGGACAGGGGCTTGGGAGCAGTACTTC. Its protein product is CASSWTGAWEQYF. The chain has TRBV6-1 and TRBJ2-7; 9 positions match TRBD1. J lost 7 bases, V lost 5 bases, and 6 bases had no gene match. The germline V gene encodes CDR1 MNHNS and CDR2 SASEGT. The length of the CDR3 is 13 residues.

The chain joins TRBV5-4 to TRBJ2-5, with 7 positions matching TRBD2. V lost 4 bases, J lost 3 bases, and 12 bases stayed unmatched. CDR3 length: 16 amino acids. From germline, CDR1 is SGHNT and CDR2 YYREEE (reference sequence). The DNA for the CDR3 is TGTGCCAGCAGCCCTCAACCGGGACTACTGGAAGAGACCCAGTACTTC. Translation: CASSPQPGLLEETQYF.

The chain combines TRBV28 with TRBJ2-4; 9 nucleotides agree with TRBD1. This CDR3 region has 16 residues. Germline trimming cut 4 bases from V and 3 bases from J; bases unmatched to any gene: 7. Germline CDR1 reads MDHEN; CDR2 reads SYDVKM. CDR3 sequence: CASSSATGGGKNIQYF. The CDR3 DNA sequence: TGTGCCAGCAGTTCGGCGACAGGGGGAGGCAAAAACATTCAGTACTTC.

V usage is TRBV7-2 and J usage is TRBJ2-1, with D possibly matching TRBD1 (8 bases). This CDR3 comprises 15 residues. V was trimmed by 1 base and J by 9 bases, leaving 16 bases between them. CDR1 and CDR2 from the germline V gene are SGHTA and FQGNSA. The CDR3 sequence is CASSLVGGTGTEQFF. The DNA of the CDR3 is TGTGCCAGCAGCTTAGTGGGGGGGACAGGCACTGAGCAGTTCTTC.

This sequence joins TRBV5-3 and TRBJ1-1; 10 nucleotides match TRBD1. TRBV5-3 is an ORF, and what it does is uncertain. Losses at the gene ends were 4 bases for V and 1 base for J; bases not matched to a gene: 7. The CDR3 spans 16 residues. The CDR3 region has the DNA TGTGCCAGAAGCCCAGGGACAGGGGAGAGGAACACTGAAGCTTTCTTT. Translated: CARSPGTGERNTEAFF.

The J gene is TRBJ1-2, the V gene TRBV18, with 10 nucleotides matching TRBD1. The ends lost 3 bases at V and 4 bases at J; junction bases unmatched: 2. The CDR3 runs 14 residues. CDR1 and CDR2 (germline): KGHSH, LQKENI. DNA for the CDR3: TGTGCCAGCTCACCGGGACAGGGGACCTATGGCTACACCTTC. Amino acid sequence: CASSPGQGTYGYTF. Using reference TRBV18 and TRBJ1-2 for the parts outside the CDR3, the full variable domain is NAGVMQNPRHLVRRRGQEARLRCSPMKGHSHVYWYRQLPEEGLKFMVYLQKENIIDESGMPKERFSAEFPKEGPSILRIQQVVRGDSAAYFCASSPGQGTYGYTFGSGTRLTVV.

The chain joins TRBV6-6 to TRBJ1-3; 10 nucleotides agree with TRBD1. Germline assignment: CDR1 MNHNY and CDR2 SVGAGI (reference sequence). Germline trimming cut 5 bases from V and 0 bases from J; bases unmatched to any gene: 13. The CDR3 loop spans 19 amino acids. CDR3 nucleotide sequence: TGTGCCAGCAGTCCCAGGACAGGGGGTGCCCTGAACTCTGGAAACACCATATATTTT. It is translated as CASSPRTGGALNSGNTIYF.

This chain uses TRBV6-5 with TRBJ1-1; no definite D call. The CDR3 length is 13 residues. In germline, CDR1 is MNHEY, CDR2 SVGAGI. Trimming took off 4 bases at V and 4 bases at J, with 10 bases between the two ends. DNA of the CDR3: TGTGCCAGCAGTTTCCCACCAGGCACTGAAGCTTTCTTT. It codes for CASSFPPGTEAFF.

This clone was detected a few times. V usage is TRBV10-1 and J usage is TRBJ1-2; D uncertain. The V and J ends lost 3 bases and 8 bases respectively, with 13 bases between them. This CDR3 region has 13 residues. CDR1 and CDR2 from the germline V gene are WNHNN and SYGVQD (reference sequence). This CDR3 is CASSESTSGGYTF. DNA of the CDR3: TGCGCCAGCAGTGAATCTACGTCGGGGGGCTACACCTTC.

The genes are TRBV5-5 and TRBJ1-5; unclear D gene. Trimming shortened V by 4 bases and J by 0 bases, and 8 bases separated the two germline ends. This CDR3 has 14 residues. The germline V gene has CDR1 SGHKS and CDR2 YYEKEE (reference sequence). The chain's CDR3 is CASSAQVSNQPQHF. CDR3 sequence (DNA): TGTGCCAGCAGCGCTCAGGTTAGCAATCAGCCCCAGCATTTT.

CDR3 protein: CASGLAGQETQYF. CDR3 nucleotides: TGTGCTAGTGGTCTGGCAGGGCAAGAGACCCAGTACTTC. The chain is built from TRBV12-5 and TRBJ2-5; TRBD1 is a possible D gene (5 bases). The CDR3 consists of 13 residues. Between the trimmed V and J ends, which lost 5 bases and 2 bases, there was a span of 9 bases. CDR1 is LGHNT, CDR2 FRNRAP, per germline.

The rearrangement links TRBV18 to TRBJ1-4, with 7 nucleotides matching TRBD1. The CDR3 runs to 13 residues. V lost 5 bases and J lost 7; bases outside the gene matches: 4. CDR1 KGHSH and CDR2 LQKENI come from the germline V gene. In DNA, the CDR3 is TGTGCCAGCTCAGACAGGGCGGGTGAAAAACTGTTTTTT. The encoded protein is CASSDRAGEKLFF.

The gene calls are TRBV10-3 and TRBJ2-3; TRBD2 matches 8 bases. The germline V gene encodes CDR1 ENHRY and CDR2 SYGVKD. J lost 1 base, V lost 10 bases, and 13 bases had no gene match. CDR3 length: 16 amino acids. CDR3 bases: TGTGCCACCGTCAGGGGCGGGGGGTATGGCACAGATACGCAGTATTTT. It specifies CATVRGGGYGTDTQYF.

The V call is TRBV27, the J call TRBJ2-1; D remains unclear. This CDR3 is 14 amino acids long. CDR1 is MNHEY and CDR2 is SMNVEV in the germline V gene (reference sequence). V shed 1 base and J shed 6 bases, with 10 bases lying between them. The CDR3 spells CASSLYLGFNEQFF. In DNA, the CDR3 is TGTGCCAGCAGTTTATATCTAGGATTCAATGAGCAGTTCTTC.

This chain joins TRBV2 and TRBJ2-2; 7 positions agree with TRBD1. V lost 3 bases to trimming and J lost 5 bases; unmatched junction nucleotides: 3. The germline CDR1 and CDR2 sequences are SNHLY and FYNNEI. CDR3 length: 14 residues. The CDR3 reads CASSDDRETGELFF. DNA for the CDR3: TGTGCCAGCAGTGACGACAGGGAGACCGGGGAGCTGTTTTTT.

This clone showed up just once. The V and J genes are TRBV12-3 or TRBV12-4 and TRBJ2-7; perhaps TRBD2 as D (6 bases). V was trimmed by 3 bases and J by 6 bases, leaving 12 bases between them. CDR3 length: 13 residues. CDR3 sequence: CASSFWVGGEQYF. The CDR3 bases are TGTGCCAGCAGTTTCTGGGTGGGGGGCGAGCAGTACTTC.

The gene calls are TRBV7-2 and TRBJ2-7, with D tentatively TRBD2 (7 bases). Deletions cut 3 bases from V and 5 bases from J, with 23 bases between. CDR3 length: 17 amino acids. Germline V gene lookup returns CDR1 SGHTA and CDR2 FQGNSA. As DNA, the CDR3 is TGTGCCAGCAGCTTCGGGGGGCGGGGCGGGAGTCAGGACGAGCAGTACTTC. Translated, it gives CASSFGGRGGSQDEQYF.

The chain carries TRBV7-8 and TRBJ1-1; 8 nucleotides line up with TRBD1. The V gene end was trimmed by 5 bases and the J gene end by 4 bases; junction bases not matched to a gene: 6. Germline values: CDR1 SGHVS, CDR2 FQNEAQ. CDR3 length: 14 amino acids. The CDR3 DNA reads as TGTGCCAGCAGCCCTATGGACAGGGTCACTGAAGCTTTCTTT. It specifies CASSPMDRVTEAFF.